These 15 T cell receptor beta chains were sequenced from one sample in a study of blood T cell repertoires in COVID-19. Generated by immunoSEQ multiplex PCR, the TCRdb table keeps only in-frame clones and is missing some. There are 150,000 to 200,000 clones in the sample; around 90% occur only once, and more than 2% lies in the top ten. Material for sequencing was PBMCs or T cells enriched from blood (not recorded which). Receptors originate from a woman aged 25 to 39 who had recovered from COVID-19.

V and J are TRBV7-2 and TRBJ2-7, with D perhaps matching TRBD1 (5 bases). Germline lookup yields CDR1 SGHTA and CDR2 FQGNSA. V was pared by 4 bases and J by 5 bases, with 18 bases between. The CDR3 runs 15 residues. The CDR3 DNA reads TGTGCCAGCAGCTGGATCAGGGCCGAATCCCACGAGCAGTACTTC. Protein: CASSWIRAESHEQYF. The whole variable domain, remainder taken from reference TRBV7-2 and TRBJ2-7, is GAGVSQSPSNKVTEKGKDVELRCDPISGHTALYWYRQSLGQGLEFLIYFQGNSAPDKSGLPSDRFSAERTGGSVSTLTIQRTQQEDSAVYLCASSWIRAESHEQYFGPGTRLTVT.

The chain has TRBV11-2 and TRBJ2-3; 7 bases map to TRBD2. Trimming cost V 5 bases and J 5 bases; bases outside gene matches: 13. This CDR3 spans 16 amino acids. Germline CDR1 is SGHAT and CDR2 is FQNNGV. The CDR3 spells CASSPTSAGTGDTQYF. CDR3 nucleotides: TGTGCCAGCAGCCCTACTAGCGCCGGCACAGGAGATACGCAGTATTTT.

This rearrangement joins TRBV24-1 to TRBJ2-1; maybe TRBD1 (6 bases). The CDR3 is 13 residues long. The germline CDR1 and CDR2 sequences are KGHDR and SFDVKD. V was trimmed by 5 bases and J by 6 bases, leaving 10 bases between them. The CDR3 coding sequence is TGTGCCACCAGTGCAGGGGCCCTCAATGAGCAGTTCTTC. Translation gives CATSAGALNEQFF.

V gene TRBV4-1 combines with J gene TRBJ1-4, with TRBD1 as a possible D gene (6 bases). Germline lookup yields CDR1 MGHRA and CDR2 YSYEKL. The V end was cut by 4 bases, the J end by 0 bases, with 12 bases between. The CDR3 sequence is 16 residues long. CDR3 DNA sequence: TGCGCCAGCAGCCGGTCGACAGGCGCAACTAATGAAAAACTGTTTTTT. Translated, it gives CASSRSTGATNEKLFF.

This sequence joins TRBV24-1 and TRBJ2-7; TRBD1 matches 9 bases. This CDR3 comprises 15 residues. With 2 bases clipped from V and 5 bases from J, the junction kept 6 bases outside the gene matches. Germline V lookup: CDR1 KGHDR, CDR2 SFDVKD. The CDR3 sequence: CATSDSPGQGDEQYF. The CDR3 DNA sequence: TGTGCCACCAGTGATTCTCCGGGACAGGGTGACGAGCAGTACTTC.

This clone was counted only a few times. The J gene is TRBJ2-7, the V gene TRBV5-5; possibly TRBD1 for D (5 bases). The V gene lost 4 bases and the J gene lost 4 bases, with 12 bases spanning the gap. The CDR3 spans 13 residues. The germline V gene encodes CDR1 SGHKS and CDR2 YYEKEE (reference sequence). CDR3 protein: CASSIATGYEQYF. The CDR3 DNA is TGTGCCAGCAGCATCGCTACAGGATACGAGCAGTACTTC.

The CDR3 loop is CASKNGRANYEQYF. The CDR3 DNA reads TGTGCCAGCAAAAACGGCAGGGCGAACTACGAGCAGTACTTC. The V and J genes are TRBV6-5 and TRBJ2-7; D perhaps matches TRBD1 (5 bases). Germline loops: CDR1 MNHEY, CDR2 SVGAGI. V was cut by 7 bases and J by 3 bases, with 16 bases left in between. The CDR3 extends over 14 amino acids.

The V call is TRBV12-1, the J call TRBJ2-2; the D call TRBD2 from the table was never checked on the DNA. TRBV12-1 counts as a pseudogene. The CDR3 loop spans 18 amino acids. The CDR3 coding sequence is TGTGCCAGCAGCTCTCTAATGGGAGGGGCCCCGAACACCGGGGAGCTGTTTTTT. Translation: CASSSLMGGAPNTGELFF.

This chain connects TRBV12-3 or TRBV12-4 to TRBJ2-1, with D unclear. The V gene lost 3 bases and the J gene lost 5 bases, with 8 bases spanning the gap. CDR3 length equals 13 residues. The CDR3 sequence is CASSFDKHNEQFF. The CDR3 DNA reads TGTGCCAGCAGTTTTGACAAACACAATGAGCAGTTCTTC.

The chain is built from TRBV6-5 and TRBJ2-7, with a possible D match to TRBD1 (5 bases). Per germline, CDR1 MNHEY and CDR2 SVGAGI. The CDR3 has 13 residues. V lost 3 bases and J lost 0, with 6 bases in between. The chain's CDR3 is CASSYDSSYEQYF. CDR3 in DNA: TGTGCCAGCAGTTATGACAGCTCCTACGAGCAGTACTTC.

The genes are TRBV6-2 or TRBV6-3 and TRBJ1-6, with TRBD1 identical over 7 bases. CDR1 and CDR2 from the germline V gene are MNHEY and SVGEGT. The CDR3 contains 15 residues. V gave up 6 bases and J gave up 8 bases; unmatched junction bases: 10. This CDR3 is CASSDIGQEDSPLHF. CDR3 bases: TGTGCCAGCAGCGATATAGGACAGGAGGATTCACCCCTCCACTTT.

As to this clone: Other DNA sequences in this specimen translate into the identical CDR3. This chain links TRBV5-1 with TRBJ2-5, with D perhaps TRBD2 (7 bases). CDR3 length: 15 amino acids. V lost 1 base, J lost 4 bases, and 14 bases lay in between. Germline V CDR1 and CDR2: SGHRS, YFSETQ. CDR3 sequence reads: CASSLWAGEGETQYF. CDR3 sequence (DNA): TGCGCCAGCAGCTTGTGGGCAGGGGAGGGAGAGACCCAGTACTTC.

The rearrangement joins TRBV27 to TRBJ2-1; 9 bases align to TRBD1. The CDR3 is made up of 16 amino acids. Germline V gene data show CDR1 as MNHEY and CDR2 as SMNVEV (reference sequence). The V gene end was trimmed by 7 bases and the J gene end by 5 bases; junction bases not matched to a gene: 12. CDR3 residues: CASTLAGDRAHNEQFF. The CDR3, as DNA: TGTGCCAGCACCTTAGCCGGGGACAGGGCCCACAATGAGCAGTTCTTC.

The rearrangement uses TRBV5-1 and TRBJ1-1; D unresolved. The CDR3 consists of 15 residues. With 4 bases removed from V and 0 bases from J, the gap between germline ends came to 13 bases. CDR1 is SGHRS and CDR2 is YFSETQ in the germline V gene. The CDR3 reads CASSKDTLLNTEAFF. CDR3 sequence (DNA): TGCGCCAGCAGCAAAGACACTCTTCTGAACACTGAAGCTTTCTTT.

This clone appeared once. The J gene is TRBJ2-1, the V gene TRBV9; TRBD1 matches at 10 bases. The ends lost 10 bases at V and 9 bases at J; junction bases unmatched: 13. The length of the CDR3 is 14 residues. Per the germline V gene, CDR1 is SGDLS and CDR2 is YYNGEE. The CDR3 nucleotides are TGTGCCTCATCACCCGGGACAGGGGAACCTGAGCAGTTCTTC. It yields the protein CASSPGTGEPEQFF.